These 7 T cell receptor beta chains share one sample of origin, sequenced in a study of cytomegalovirus exposure and HLA in healthy donors. 13 Jbeta primers and 60 Vbeta primers were used for the PCR. Using immunoSEQ multiplex PCR, the repertoire was profiled, and TCRdb retains in-frame clones only, with some absent. Among over 250,000 clones listed, roughly 85% were seen once. Sequenced: PBMCs. These receptors all come from a man aged 35-49 years in good health and CMV-seropositive.

The rearrangement uses TRBV28 and TRBJ2-5, with 9 bases matching TRBD2. V shed 3 bases, J shed 5 bases, and the junction held 13 bases outside the gene matches. Looked up from germline, CDR1 is MDHEN and CDR2 is SYDVKM. This CDR3 has 17 amino acids. DNA of the CDR3: TGTGCCAGCAGTTTGCCTCCTAGCGGGGCTCGGCGGGAGACCCAGTACTTC. The encoded protein is CASSLPPSGARRETQYF.

The V gene is TRBV9, the J gene TRBJ2-1; TRBD1 might be the D (5 bases). Germline CDR1 SGDLS, CDR2 YYNGEE. The V end lost 0 bases, the J end lost 0 bases, and 7 bases lay between the germline ends. This CDR3 has 15 residues. CDR3 amino acids: CASSVGQTSYNEQFF. Here the CDR3 DNA reads TGTGCCAGCAGCGTAGGACAGACCTCCTACAATGAGCAGTTCTTC.

The chain has TRBV5-3 and TRBJ2-3; the D gene is possibly TRBD1 (6 bases). TRBV5-3 is designated an ORF whose function remains uncertain. Between the trimmed V and J ends, which lost 0 bases and 6 bases, there was a span of 14 bases. This CDR3 contains 15 residues. The CDR3 reads CARSLAHRAPDTQYF. In DNA form, the CDR3 reads TGTGCCAGAAGCTTGGCCCACAGGGCCCCGGATACGCAGTATTTT.

The chain links TRBV4-3 to TRBJ2-7; D perhaps matches TRBD1 (5 bases). The CDR3 covers 15 residues. The germline V gene encodes CDR1 LGHNA and CDR2 YSLEER. V dropped 1 base and J dropped 2 bases, with 12 bases sitting between them. The CDR3 sequence: CASSQVSAGTYEQYF. DNA for the CDR3: TGCGCCAGCAGCCAAGTGTCCGCAGGGACCTACGAGCAGTACTTC.

CDR3 protein: CASSEAGTSGRYTGELFF. The CDR3 DNA follows: TGCGCCAGCAGTGAGGCCGGGACTAGCGGTCGATACACCGGGGAGCTGTTTTTT. This sequence joins TRBV10-2 and TRBJ2-2, with 11 bases matching TRBD2. Germline CDR1 WSHSY, CDR2 SAAADI. With V trimmed by 2 bases and J by 3 bases, 8 bases remained unmatched. The CDR3 sequence is 18 residues long.

The V gene is TRBV2, the J gene TRBJ1-5; D perhaps matches TRBD1 (5 bases). Germline CDR1 and CDR2: SNHLY and FYNNEI. V lost 0 bases to trimming and J lost 6 bases, with 15 bases between them. This CDR3 is 16 amino acids long. The CDR3 loop is CASSEALGQGRQPQHF. Here the CDR3 DNA reads TGTGCCAGCAGTGAAGCGCTTGGGCAGGGTCGTCAGCCCCAGCATTTT. Supplemented by reference TRBV2 and TRBJ1-5, the full variable domain reads EPEVTQTPSHQVTQMGQEVILRCVPISNHLYFYWYRQILGQKVEFLVSFYNNEISEKSEIFDDQFSVERPDGSNFTLKIRSTKLEDSAMYFCASSEALGQGRQPQHFGDGTRLSIL.

The chain links TRBV28 to TRBJ2-7; TRBD2 agrees at 13 bases. Trimming at V came to 7 bases and at J to 3 bases, leaving 6 bases not matched to a gene. The germline gives CDR1 MDHEN, CDR2 SYDVKM. The CDR3 totals 15 residues. The CDR3 coding sequence is TGTGCCAGCACCCCGGGACTAGCGGGAATCTACGAGCAGTACTTC. Amino acids: CASTPGLAGIYEQYF. The variable domain in full, with the rest retrieved from reference TRBV28 and TRBJ2-7, is DVKVTQSSRYLVKRTGEKVFLECVQDMDHENMFWYRQDPGLGLRLIYFSYDVKMKEKGDIPEGYSVSREKKERFSLILESASTNQTSMYLCASTPGLAGIYEQYFGPGTRLTVT.